The present T cell receptor beta chain was sequenced within a study of blood T cell repertoires in COVID-19. Across the study: Acute and convalescent COVID-19 samples came from the United States, Italy and Spain. T cells, B-cell-depleted T cells, or PBMCs supplied cDNA or gDNA.

The CDR3 sequence is 14 residues long. Germline lookup yields CDR1 LGHDT and CDR2 YNNKEL (reference sequence). V was clipped by 0 bases and J by 8 bases, with 13 bases between them. Methods used by the authors: Nucleated cell number was recorded as an estimate derived from reference gene primer amplification. Repertoires were generated with immunoSEQ multiplex PCR, while TCRdb's copy carries only in-frame clones and drops some. V and J calls and clone size come straight from that table; D and trimming were deduced from the DNA. Of about 200,000 clones listed, over 75% are singletons. The chain uses TRBV3-1 (or the pseudogene TRBV3-2) and TRBJ1-1; maybe TRBD1 (5 bases). This TCR derives from a woman aged 35 to 49 who had recovered from COVID-19. The specimen was peripheral blood. DNA for the CDR3: TGTGCCAGCAGCCAAGATGGGGGGTGGGCAGAAGCTTTCTTT. This encodes CASSQDGGWAEAFF.